The source of this TCR beta chain is a study of cytomegalovirus exposure and HLA in healthy donors. In regard to this clone: What it recognizes is unknown.

The study, taken as a whole, reports: According to an earlier analysis, most TCR beta V segments yielded productive rearrangements about 87% or about 30% of the time.

Donors consisted of healthy bone marrow donors. The PCR contained 60 Vbeta and 13 Jbeta primers. Using immunoSEQ multiplex PCR, the repertoire was profiled, and TCRdb retains in-frame clones only, with some absent. Of some 120,000 clones in the sample, approximately 80% were seen once. The CDR3 loop spans 14 amino acids. Germline CDR1 SGHVS, CDR2 FNYEAQ. The V and J ends lost 1 base and 3 bases respectively, with 9 bases between them. This rearrangement joins TRBV7-6 to TRBJ1-1; D gene ambiguous. This receptor was identified in a man aged 35 to 55 in good health and CMV-seronegative. Sequencing was performed on PBMCs. The chain's CDR3 is CASSLGVEDTEAFF. The CDR3, as DNA: TGTGCCAGCAGCTTAGGGGTGGAGGACACTGAAGCTTTCTTT.